The 15 T cell receptor beta chains below come from one sample, sequenced in a study of T cell responses to AZD1222 COVID-19 vaccine. TCRdb's table, derived via immunoSEQ multiplex PCR, lists solely in-frame clones and lacks some. The table lists more than 140,000 clones, around 90% of them singletons. The sample consisted of peripheral blood, taken on day 0 of AZD1222 vaccination. The receptors come from an adult in good health.

The chain couples TRBV4-1 to TRBJ2-7; 10 bases align to TRBD2. The germline gives CDR1 MGHRA, CDR2 YSYEKL. The V gene end was trimmed by 6 bases and the J gene end by 1 base; junction bases not matched to a gene: 6. The CDR3 consists of 15 residues. CDR3 in amino acids: CASRRELAGSYEQYF. CDR3 coding DNA: TGCGCCAGCAGGCGGGAACTAGCGGGGTCCTACGAGCAGTACTTC.

The chain is built from TRBV2 and TRBJ1-5, with D unclear. The CDR3 sequence is 13 residues long. Germline V lookup: CDR1 SNHLY, CDR2 FYNNEI. With 3 bases removed from V and 3 bases from J, the gap between germline ends came to 6 bases. The CDR3 nucleotides read TGTGCCAGCAGTGATTCAGTCAATCAGCCCCAGCATTTT. Protein sequence: CASSDSVNQPQHF.

The genes are TRBV28 and TRBJ2-3, with 11 bases identical to TRBD2. From germline, CDR1 is MDHEN and CDR2 SYDVKM. With V trimmed by 6 bases and J by 3 bases, 8 bases remained unmatched. This CDR3 is 16 amino acids long. CDR3 protein: CASRSGTSGNTDTQYF. In DNA, the CDR3 is TGTGCCAGCAGGTCCGGGACTAGCGGTAATACAGATACGCAGTATTTT.

The V call is TRBV29-1, the J call TRBJ2-7; 14 bases agree with TRBD2. The CDR3 runs to 18 residues. Trimming at V came to 5 bases and at J to 3 bases, leaving 15 bases not matched to a gene. Germline lookup yields CDR1 SQVTM and CDR2 ANQGSEA. The CDR3 here is CSVSKGFGTSGRRYEQYF. The CDR3 nucleotides are TGCAGCGTTTCTAAGGGTTTTGGGACTAGCGGGAGACGCTACGAGCAGTACTTC.

CDR3 sequence reads: CASSQAVGYEQYF. The CDR3 DNA is TGCGCCAGCAGCCAAGCCGTCGGGTACGAGCAGTACTTC. The genes are TRBV4-3 and TRBJ2-7; unclear D gene. Germline CDR1 is LGHNA and CDR2 is YSLEER. The CDR3 has 13 residues. V was clipped by 1 base and J by 4 bases, with 8 bases between them.

The rearrangement joins TRBV5-1 to TRBJ2-3; the D call may be TRBD1 or TRBD2 (6 bases each). V lost 5 bases to trimming and J lost 0 bases, with 13 bases between them. Germline CDR1 is SGHRS and CDR2 is YFSETQ. CDR3 length: 15 residues. The CDR3 reads CASSWGAYSTDTQYF. For the CDR3, the DNA is TGCGCCAGCAGTTGGGGGGCCTATAGCACAGATACGCAGTATTTT.

Details on this clone: The sample has other DNA sequences that encode this CDR3 too. The rearrangement links TRBV7-2 to TRBJ2-7; D call uncertain. The CDR3 consists of 13 residues. V was shortened by 3 bases and J by 2 bases, with 8 bases between the two germline ends. Germline lookup yields CDR1 SGHTA and CDR2 FQGNSA. CDR3 loop: CASSLGRTYEQYF. CDR3 nucleotides: TGTGCCAGCAGCTTGGGCAGAACCTACGAGCAGTACTTC.

DNA for the CDR3: TGCGCCAGCAGCCAGGGGCAGGGGGCATCCTGGACTGAAGCTTTCTTT. The encoded protein is CASSQGQGASWTEAFF. The rearrangement links TRBV4-1 to TRBJ1-1, with 8 bases matching TRBD1. The CDR3 spans 16 residues. The germline CDR1 and CDR2 sequences are MGHRA and YSYEKL. The trim removed 3 bases at V and 5 bases at J, leaving 11 bases unmatched.

V gene TRBV7-9 combines with J gene TRBJ1-2; D uncertain. Germline values: CDR1 SEHNR, CDR2 FQNEAQ (reference sequence). CDR3 length: 15 residues. V shed 3 bases and J shed 4 bases, with 15 bases lying between them. CDR3 loop: CASSFVGSPGYGYTF. CDR3 nucleotides: TGTGCCAGCAGCTTCGTGGGGTCCCCCGGCTATGGCTACACCTTC.

The CDR3 sequence is CASSEQGRGGYTF. As DNA, the CDR3 is TGTGCCAGCAGTGAGCAGGGGCGCGGTGGCTACACCTTC. The chain combines TRBV2 with TRBJ1-2; tentatively, D is TRBD1 (6 bases). Deletions cut 3 bases from V and 7 bases from J, with 12 bases between. This CDR3 has 13 amino acids. Germline loops: CDR1 SNHLY, CDR2 FYNNEI.

CDR3 residues: CASSKGGASGGYTF. In DNA form, the CDR3 reads TGTGCCAGCAGTAAAGGGGGGGCTAGTGGCGGCTACACCTTC. This chain uses TRBV28 with TRBJ1-2; D perhaps matches TRBD1 (6 bases). Germline V lookup: CDR1 MDHEN, CDR2 SYDVKM. This CDR3 region has 14 residues. Trimming took off 5 bases at V and 8 bases at J, with 18 bases between the two ends.

The chain recombines TRBV3-1 (or the pseudogene TRBV3-2) with TRBJ1-2, with a tentative D call TRBD1 (5 bases). The CDR3 consists of 15 residues. Trimming left V 0 bases short and J 4 bases short, with 12 bases between. Looked up from germline, CDR1 is LGHDT and CDR2 is YNNKEL (reference sequence). The CDR3 reads CASSQETDGTYGYTF. The CDR3 DNA follows: TGTGCCAGCAGCCAAGAGACCGACGGGACCTATGGCTACACCTTC.

The rearrangement uses TRBV7-2 and TRBJ1-2, with a weak D call TRBD1 (6 bases). This CDR3 is 16 amino acids long. V lost 4 bases, J lost 3 bases, and 18 bases lay in between. Germline V gene data show CDR1 as SGHTA and CDR2 as FQGNSA. DNA of the CDR3: TGTGCCAGCAGCTCGACGTTACAGGGAACCTACTATGGCTACACCTTC. Translation gives CASSSTLQGTYYGYTF.

This clone was seen just once. This chain joins TRBV5-1 and TRBJ1-2; D remains unclear. This CDR3 spans 17 amino acids. The V and J ends lost 4 bases and 6 bases respectively, with 25 bases between them. Germline values: CDR1 SGHRS, CDR2 YFSETQ. CDR3 bases: TGCGCCAGCAGCCCAAACGGTCCCCGGGGAGGGAAGGATGGCTACACCTTC. It specifies CASSPNGPRGGKDGYTF.

The rearrangement uses TRBV19 and TRBJ2-1; 7 bases are a match to TRBD1. V lost 6 bases and J lost 0; bases outside the gene matches: 14. Looked up from germline, CDR1 is LNHDA and CDR2 is SQIVND (reference sequence). The CDR3 has 18 amino acids. The CDR3 nucleotides are TGTGCCAGTAGCAGAGACAGGGCTGGCGTGGGCTCCTACAATGAGCAGTTCTTC. Its protein product is CASSRDRAGVGSYNEQFF.